Below, one TCR beta chain is given with its context. The target antigen is unknown. Some clones are missing from TCRdb's copy, which holds only in-frame ones; the method was immunoSEQ multiplex PCR. This table has 200,000 or so clones, roughly 84% appearing once. The sample belongs to a study of cytomegalovirus exposure and HLA in healthy donors. The wider study: Later analysis reported that the approximately 120 validation repertoires shared the platform of the 600 to 750 first-cohort repertoires.

General observations from the study: A subsequent analysis found that TCR clusters from the first cohort also tended to co-occur in the approximately 110 validation repertoires, with about 93% of cluster scores above 0. Most TCR sequences proved rare, with some public TCRs found in many donors.

Trimming cost V 3 bases and J 2 bases, with 17 bases left between them. Per germline, CDR1 MGHRA and CDR2 YSYEKL. The CDR3 loop spans 16 amino acids. The gene calls are TRBV4-1 and TRBJ2-7; TRBD1 might be the D (5 bases). Input material: PBMCs. The clonotype was recovered from a woman younger than 35 in good health and CMV-seropositive. This CDR3 is CASSHLGAETTYEQYF. The CDR3 DNA reads as TGCGCCAGCAGCCATCTAGGGGCTGAAACTACCTACGAGCAGTACTTC.